These T cell receptor beta chains were read from a single sample in a study of blood T cell dynamics during melanoma immunotherapy. Repertoires were generated with immunoSEQ multiplex PCR, while TCRdb's copy carries only in-frame clones and drops some. Of about 6,400 clones in the sample, 80% to 90% were seen once. The sequencing used blood, collected from a patient treated with checkpoint blockade. The receptors shown here come from a human donor with melanoma. The CDR3 runs from the conserved cysteine through the conserved F or W. D genes are given only for firm matches. Not every row has a clone size; where given, it reads once, few, many or a size class.

j_call: TRBJ2-7; v_call: TRBV5-8; clone_size: .; d_call: .; cdr3_nt: TGTGCCAGCAGCTATATCCCTACTTGGGAGCAGTACTTC; cdr3_aa: CASSYIPTWEQYF
j_call: TRBJ1-6; v_call: TRBV6-5; clone_size: .; d_call: TRBD1; cdr3_nt: TGTGCCAGTACCCGGGACAGAAGGTCACCCCTCCACTTT; cdr3_aa: CASTRDRRSPLHF
j_call: TRBJ2-1; v_call: TRBV29-1; clone_size: .; d_call: TRBD1; cdr3_nt: TGCAGCGTTGAAAGGGGACAGGGGTCCGGTGAGCAGTTCTTC; cdr3_aa: CSVERGQGSGEQFF
j_call: TRBJ2-6; v_call: TRBV27; clone_size: .; d_call: .; cdr3_nt: TGTGCCAGCAGTTTAGACAGTTCTGGGGCCAACGTCCTGACTTTC; cdr3_aa: CASSLDSSGANVLTF
j_call: TRBJ2-2; v_call: TRBV11-2; clone_size: .; d_call: .; cdr3_nt: TGTGCCAGCAGCCCAACAGCGAACACCGGGGAGCTGTTTTTT; cdr3_aa: CASSPTANTGELFF
j_call: TRBJ1-5; v_call: TRBV7-9; clone_size: .; d_call: .; cdr3_nt: TGTGCCAGCAGCCAAATAACAGGACCTGGGGGCAATCAGCCCCAGCATTTT; cdr3_aa: CASSQITGPGGNQPQHF
j_call: TRBJ2-2; v_call: TRBV6-1; clone_size: .; d_call: .; cdr3_nt: TGTGCCAGCAGTGTTGGTTCAGGGATCTCCGGGGAGCTGTTTTTT; cdr3_aa: CASSVGSGISGELFF
j_call: TRBJ1-2; v_call: TRBV2; clone_size: .; d_call: TRBD1; cdr3_nt: TGTGCCAGCAGTCCCGGGACAGGGCACTATGGCTACACCTTC; cdr3_aa: CASSPGTGHYGYTF
j_call: TRBJ2-2; v_call: TRBV29-1; clone_size: .; d_call: TRBD1; cdr3_nt: TGCAGCGTCCACCGACAGGGGAACACCGGGGAGCTGTTTTTT; cdr3_aa: CSVHRQGNTGELFF
j_call: TRBJ2-3; v_call: TRBV7-7; clone_size: .; d_call: .; cdr3_nt: TGTGCTAGCAGCTTATTGGGCGGTAGCACAGATACGCAGTATTTT; cdr3_aa: CASSLLGGSTDTQYF
j_call: TRBJ1-5; v_call: TRBV6-5; clone_size: .; d_call: TRBD1; cdr3_nt: TGTGCCAGCAGCCCCCGGGACAGTATTAATCAGCCCCAGCATTTT; cdr3_aa: CASSPRDSINQPQHF
j_call: TRBJ2-7; v_call: TRBV11-3; clone_size: .; d_call: .; cdr3_nt: TGTGCCAGCAGTTATTCTAGGTTAGGCGAGCAGTACTTC; cdr3_aa: CASSYSRLGEQYF
j_call: TRBJ1-1; v_call: TRBV7-2; clone_size: .; d_call: .; cdr3_nt: TGTGCCAGCAGCTTAGCAGGGCCTGAAGCTTTCTTT; cdr3_aa: CASSLAGPEAFF
j_call: TRBJ2-5; v_call: TRBV6-6; clone_size: once; d_call: .; cdr3_nt: TGTGCCAGCAGTTACTCCAGAGGGCAAGAGACCCAGTACTTC; cdr3_aa: CASSYSRGQETQYF
j_call: TRBJ2-7; v_call: TRBV7-9; clone_size: .; d_call: TRBD2; cdr3_nt: TGTGCCAGCAGCTCTATCGGGACTAGCGGAAACTACGAGCAGTACTTC; cdr3_aa: CASSSIGTSGNYEQYF
j_call: TRBJ1-1; v_call: TRBV29-1; clone_size: .; d_call: .; cdr3_nt: TGCAGCGTCGCCCTGGGGCTACTGAACACTGAAGCTTTCTTT; cdr3_aa: CSVALGLLNTEAFF
j_call: TRBJ2-3; v_call: TRBV7-2; clone_size: .; d_call: .; cdr3_nt: .; cdr3_aa: CASSLGFLAGGGTQYF
j_call: TRBJ1-5; v_call: TRBV27; clone_size: .; d_call: .; cdr3_nt: TGTGCCAGCAGTTCGACACCTACTAGCAATCAGCCCCAGCATTTT; cdr3_aa: CASSSTPTSNQPQHF
j_call: TRBJ2-3; v_call: TRBV5-4; clone_size: .; d_call: TRBD2; cdr3_nt: TGTGCCAGCAGCTTGGGACTAGCGGGGCCAGATACGCAGTATTTT; cdr3_aa: CASSLGLAGPDTQYF
j_call: TRBJ1-2; v_call: TRBV11-1; clone_size: .; d_call: .; cdr3_nt: TGTGCCAGCAGCTTACGGGGCTGGGACAACTATGGCTACACCTTC; cdr3_aa: CASSLRGWDNYGYTF
j_call: TRBJ1-2; v_call: TRBV18; clone_size: .; d_call: TRBD1; cdr3_nt: TGTGCCAGCTCACCACTTGAGGGGGCGCGTGGCTACACCTTC; cdr3_aa: CASSPLEGARGYTF
j_call: TRBJ1-5; v_call: TRBV7-9; clone_size: .; d_call: .; cdr3_nt: TGTGCCAGCAGCTCTTTCAATGGTTCGATATCTCAGCCCCAGCATTTT; cdr3_aa: CASSSFNGSISQPQHF
j_call: TRBJ2-2; v_call: TRBV4-2; clone_size: .; d_call: .; cdr3_nt: TGTGCCAGCAGCCGGGGGGACGCGAACACCGGGGAGCTGTTTTTT; cdr3_aa: CASSRGDANTGELFF
j_call: TRBJ2-3; v_call: TRBV7-2; clone_size: .; d_call: TRBD2; cdr3_nt: TGTGCCAGCAGCTCGAGACTAGCGGCTAGCACAGATACGCAGTATTTT; cdr3_aa: CASSSRLAASTDTQYF
j_call: TRBJ1-1; v_call: TRBV9; clone_size: .; d_call: .; cdr3_nt: TGTGCCAGCAGCGGGGCTTTCTTT; cdr3_aa: CASSGAFF
j_call: TRBJ2-7; v_call: TRBV10-2; clone_size: .; d_call: .; cdr3_nt: TGCGCCAGCTTTGAGTGGGGATACGAGCAGTACTTC; cdr3_aa: CASFEWGYEQYF
j_call: TRBJ1-2; v_call: TRBV7-9; clone_size: .; d_call: .; cdr3_nt: TGTGCCAGCAGCTCAACCGGGTCGAGGTCGGGTGGCTACACCTTC; cdr3_aa: CASSSTGSRSGGYTF
j_call: TRBJ2-5; v_call: TRBV30; clone_size: .; d_call: TRBD1; cdr3_nt: TGTGCCTCCAGGGGGCAAGAGACCCAGTACTTC; cdr3_aa: CASRGQETQYF
j_call: TRBJ2-7; v_call: TRBV7-2; clone_size: .; d_call: .; cdr3_nt: TGTGCCAGCAGCCTCGGACATTGGACCTCCTACGAGCAGTACTTC; cdr3_aa: CASSLGHWTSYEQYF
j_call: TRBJ1-6; v_call: TRBV7-3; clone_size: .; d_call: .; cdr3_nt: TGTGCCAGCAGCACCTCGTCCAGGGGAAATTCACCCCTCCACTTT; cdr3_aa: CASSTSSRGNSPLHF
j_call: TRBJ2-2; v_call: TRBV7-6; clone_size: .; d_call: TRBD1; cdr3_nt: TGTGCCAGCAGACCTGGACAGGGGAGGACCGGGGAGCTGTTTTTT; cdr3_aa: CASRPGQGRTGELFF